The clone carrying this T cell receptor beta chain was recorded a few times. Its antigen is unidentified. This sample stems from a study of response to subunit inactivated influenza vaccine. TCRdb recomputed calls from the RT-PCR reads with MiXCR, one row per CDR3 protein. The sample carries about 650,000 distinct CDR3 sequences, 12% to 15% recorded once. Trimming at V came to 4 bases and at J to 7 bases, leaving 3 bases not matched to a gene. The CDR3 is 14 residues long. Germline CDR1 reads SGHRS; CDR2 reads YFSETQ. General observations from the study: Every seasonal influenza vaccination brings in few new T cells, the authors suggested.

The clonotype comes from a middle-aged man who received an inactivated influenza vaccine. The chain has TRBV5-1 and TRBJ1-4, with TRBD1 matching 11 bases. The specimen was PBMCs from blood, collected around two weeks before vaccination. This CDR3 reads CASSPGQGVEKLFF. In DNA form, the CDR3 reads TGCGCCAGCAGCCCGGGACAGGGGGTTGAAAAACTGTTTTTT.